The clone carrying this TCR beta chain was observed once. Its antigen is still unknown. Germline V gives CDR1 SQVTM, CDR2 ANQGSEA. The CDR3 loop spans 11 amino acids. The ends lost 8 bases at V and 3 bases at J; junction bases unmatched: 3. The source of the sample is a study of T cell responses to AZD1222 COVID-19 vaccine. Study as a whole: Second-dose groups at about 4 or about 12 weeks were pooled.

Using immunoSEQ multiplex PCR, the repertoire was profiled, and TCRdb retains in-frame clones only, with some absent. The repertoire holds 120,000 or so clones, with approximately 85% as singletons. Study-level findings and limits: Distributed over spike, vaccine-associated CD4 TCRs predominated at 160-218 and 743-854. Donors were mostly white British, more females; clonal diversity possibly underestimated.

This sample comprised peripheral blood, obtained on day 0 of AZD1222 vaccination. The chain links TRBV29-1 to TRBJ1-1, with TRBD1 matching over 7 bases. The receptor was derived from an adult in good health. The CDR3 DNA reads TGCAGCCATGGACAGGACACTGAAGCTTTCTTT. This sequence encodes CSHGQDTEAFF.